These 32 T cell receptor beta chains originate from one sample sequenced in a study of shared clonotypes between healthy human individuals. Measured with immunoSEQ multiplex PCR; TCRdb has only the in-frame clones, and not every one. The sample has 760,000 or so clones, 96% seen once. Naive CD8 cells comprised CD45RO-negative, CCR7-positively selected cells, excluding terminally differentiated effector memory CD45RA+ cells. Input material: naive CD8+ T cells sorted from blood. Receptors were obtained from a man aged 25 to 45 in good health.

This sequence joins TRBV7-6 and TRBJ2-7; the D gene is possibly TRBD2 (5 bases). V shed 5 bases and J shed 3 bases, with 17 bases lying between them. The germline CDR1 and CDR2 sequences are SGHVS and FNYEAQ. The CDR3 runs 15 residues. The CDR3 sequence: CASSLGLSRDYEQYF. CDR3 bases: TGTGCCAGCAGCCTCGGCCTATCCCGGGACTACGAGCAGTACTTC.

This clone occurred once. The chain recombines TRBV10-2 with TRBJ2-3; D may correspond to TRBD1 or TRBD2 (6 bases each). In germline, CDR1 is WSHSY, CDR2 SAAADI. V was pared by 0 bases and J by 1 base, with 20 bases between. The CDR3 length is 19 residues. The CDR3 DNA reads TGCGCCAGCAGTGAGTCGACTCAAGGGGGGTACGTGGGCACAGATACGCAGTATTTT. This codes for CASSESTQGGYVGTDTQYF.

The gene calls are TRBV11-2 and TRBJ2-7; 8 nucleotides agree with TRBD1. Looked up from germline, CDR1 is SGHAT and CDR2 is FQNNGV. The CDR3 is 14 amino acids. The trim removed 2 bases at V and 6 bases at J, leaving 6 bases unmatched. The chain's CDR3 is CASSLLSGGGEQYF. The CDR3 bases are TGTGCCAGCAGCTTATTGTCAGGGGGCGGCGAGCAGTACTTC.

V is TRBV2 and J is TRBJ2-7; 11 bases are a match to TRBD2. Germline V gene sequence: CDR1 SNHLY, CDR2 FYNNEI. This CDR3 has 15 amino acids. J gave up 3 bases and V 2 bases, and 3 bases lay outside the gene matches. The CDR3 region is CASSELAGGIYEQYF. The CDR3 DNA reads TGTGCCAGCAGTGAATTAGCGGGAGGGATCTACGAGCAGTACTTC.

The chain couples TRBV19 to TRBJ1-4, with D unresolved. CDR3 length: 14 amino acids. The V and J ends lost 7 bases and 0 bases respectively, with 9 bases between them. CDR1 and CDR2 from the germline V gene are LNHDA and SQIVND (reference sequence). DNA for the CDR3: TGTGCCAGTACCCTATTTGCAACTAATGAAAAACTGTTTTTT. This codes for CASTLFATNEKLFF.

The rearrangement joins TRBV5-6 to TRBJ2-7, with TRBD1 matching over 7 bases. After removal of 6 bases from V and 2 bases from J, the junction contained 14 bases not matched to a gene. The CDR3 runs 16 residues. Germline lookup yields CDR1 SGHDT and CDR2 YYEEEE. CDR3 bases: TGTGCCAGCAACCTCTTACCTCGGACAGGAGCCTACGAGCAGTACTTC. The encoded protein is CASNLLPRTGAYEQYF.

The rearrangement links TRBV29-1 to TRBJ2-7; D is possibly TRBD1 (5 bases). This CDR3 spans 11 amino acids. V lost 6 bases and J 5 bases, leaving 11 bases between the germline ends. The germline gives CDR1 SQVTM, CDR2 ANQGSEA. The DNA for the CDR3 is TGCAGCGTAAAGGGGCGTCACGAGCAGTACTTC. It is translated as CSVKGRHEQYF.

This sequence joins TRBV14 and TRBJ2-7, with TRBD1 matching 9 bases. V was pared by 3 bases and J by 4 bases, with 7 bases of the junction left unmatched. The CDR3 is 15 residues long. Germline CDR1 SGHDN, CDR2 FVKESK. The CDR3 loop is CASSHWTGDFYEQYF. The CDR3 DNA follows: TGTGCCAGCAGCCATTGGACAGGGGATTTTTACGAGCAGTACTTC.

CDR3 DNA: TGTGCCAGCAGCTTCTATGGGGACACCACGGAGACCCAGTACTTC. This codes for CASSFYGDTTETQYF. The genes are TRBV11-2 and TRBJ2-5, with D perhaps matching TRBD1 (6 bases). Germline V gene data show CDR1 as SGHAT and CDR2 as FQNNGV. CDR3 length: 15 amino acids. V lost 3 bases to trimming and J lost 5 bases, with 16 bases between them.

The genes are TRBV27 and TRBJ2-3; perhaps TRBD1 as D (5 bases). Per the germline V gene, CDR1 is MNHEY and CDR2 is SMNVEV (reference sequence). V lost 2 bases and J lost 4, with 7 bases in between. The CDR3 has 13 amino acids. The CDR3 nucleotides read TGTGCCAGCAGTTTACGGACACCAGATACGCAGTATTTT. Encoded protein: CASSLRTPDTQYF.

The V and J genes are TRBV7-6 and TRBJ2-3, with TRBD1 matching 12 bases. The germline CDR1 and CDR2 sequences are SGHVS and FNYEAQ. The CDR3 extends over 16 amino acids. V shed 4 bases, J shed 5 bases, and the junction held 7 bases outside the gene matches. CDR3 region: CASSSWRDRGQDTQYF. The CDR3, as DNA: TGTGCCAGCAGCTCCTGGCGGGACAGGGGGCAAGATACGCAGTATTTT.

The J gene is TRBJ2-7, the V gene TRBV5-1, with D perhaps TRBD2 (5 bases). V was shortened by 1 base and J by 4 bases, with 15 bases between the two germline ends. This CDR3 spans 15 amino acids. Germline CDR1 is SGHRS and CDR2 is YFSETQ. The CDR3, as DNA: TGCGCCAGCAGCTTGAACATGGGAGAGATTTACGAGCAGTACTTC. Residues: CASSLNMGEIYEQYF.

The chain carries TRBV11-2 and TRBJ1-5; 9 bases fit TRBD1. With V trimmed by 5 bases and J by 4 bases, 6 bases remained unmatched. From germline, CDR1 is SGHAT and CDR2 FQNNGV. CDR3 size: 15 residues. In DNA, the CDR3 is TGTGCCAGCAGCCGGACAGGGGATGGGAATCAGCCCCAGCATTTT. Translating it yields CASSRTGDGNQPQHF.

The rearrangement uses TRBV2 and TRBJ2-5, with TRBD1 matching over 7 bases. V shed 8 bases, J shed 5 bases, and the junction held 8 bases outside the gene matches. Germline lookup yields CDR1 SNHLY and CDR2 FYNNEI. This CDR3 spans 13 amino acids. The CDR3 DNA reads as TGTGCCAGCTGGACCGGGACAGAGGAGACCCAGTACTTC. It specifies CASWTGTEETQYF.

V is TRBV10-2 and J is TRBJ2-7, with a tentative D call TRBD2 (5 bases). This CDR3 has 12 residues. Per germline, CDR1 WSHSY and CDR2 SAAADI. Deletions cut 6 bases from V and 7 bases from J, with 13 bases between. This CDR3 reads CASSLGIAEQYF. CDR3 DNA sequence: TGCGCCAGCAGCCTAGGGATAGCGGAGCAGTACTTC.

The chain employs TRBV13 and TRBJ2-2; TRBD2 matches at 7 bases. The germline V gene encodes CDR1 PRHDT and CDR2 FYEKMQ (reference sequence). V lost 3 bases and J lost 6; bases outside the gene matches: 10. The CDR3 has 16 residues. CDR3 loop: CASSFLAAEGAGELFF. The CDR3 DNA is TGTGCCAGCAGCTTCCTAGCGGCGGAGGGAGCCGGGGAGCTGTTTTTT.

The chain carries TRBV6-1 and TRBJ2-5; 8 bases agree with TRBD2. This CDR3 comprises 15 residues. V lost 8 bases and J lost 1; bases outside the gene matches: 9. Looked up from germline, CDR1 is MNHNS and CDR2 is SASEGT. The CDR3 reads CASVVLAGPQETQYF. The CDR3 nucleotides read TGTGCCAGCGTCGTGCTAGCGGGCCCCCAAGAGACCCAGTACTTC.

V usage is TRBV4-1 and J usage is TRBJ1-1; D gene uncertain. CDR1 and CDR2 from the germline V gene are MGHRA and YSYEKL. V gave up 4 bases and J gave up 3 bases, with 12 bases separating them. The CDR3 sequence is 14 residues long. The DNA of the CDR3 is TGCGCCAGCAGCCTCAGAATACGGGACACTGAAGCTTTCTTT. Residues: CASSLRIRDTEAFF.

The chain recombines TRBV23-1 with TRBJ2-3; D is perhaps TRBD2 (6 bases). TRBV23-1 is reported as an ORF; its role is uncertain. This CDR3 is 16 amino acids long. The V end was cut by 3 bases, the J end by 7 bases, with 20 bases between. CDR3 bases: TGCGCCAGCAGTCACAGGCCGCGGGAATACCTGAATACGCAGTATTTT. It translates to CASSHRPREYLNTQYF.

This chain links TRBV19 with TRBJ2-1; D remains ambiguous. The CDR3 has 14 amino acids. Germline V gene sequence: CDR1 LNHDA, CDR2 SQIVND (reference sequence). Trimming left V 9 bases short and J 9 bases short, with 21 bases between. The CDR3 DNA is TGTGCCAGCCTAAAAGGACCAACTGGTGGTGAGCAGTTCTTC. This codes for CASLKGPTGGEQFF.

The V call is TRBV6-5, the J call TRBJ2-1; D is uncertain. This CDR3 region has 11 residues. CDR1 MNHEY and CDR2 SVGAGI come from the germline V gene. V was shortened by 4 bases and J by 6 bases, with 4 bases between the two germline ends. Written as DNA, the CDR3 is TGTGCCAGCAGTTTTTCCAATGAGCAGTTCTTC. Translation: CASSFSNEQFF.

Written as DNA, the CDR3 is TGTGCCAGCAAGCTGACAGGGAGTTATACTGAAGCTTTCTTT. This sequence encodes CASKLTGSYTEAFF. This chain joins TRBV28 and TRBJ1-1; 7 bases align to TRBD1. The V gene end was trimmed by 7 bases and the J gene end by 5 bases; junction bases not matched to a gene: 10. The germline CDR1 and CDR2 sequences are MDHEN and SYDVKM. This CDR3 has 14 amino acids.

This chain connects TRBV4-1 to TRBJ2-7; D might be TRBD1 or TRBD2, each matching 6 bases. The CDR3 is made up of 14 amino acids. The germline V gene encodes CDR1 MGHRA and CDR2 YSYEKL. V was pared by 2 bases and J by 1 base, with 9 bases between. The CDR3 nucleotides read TGCGCCAGCAGCCAACTAGGGGGGTCCTACGAGCAGTACTTC. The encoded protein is CASSQLGGSYEQYF.

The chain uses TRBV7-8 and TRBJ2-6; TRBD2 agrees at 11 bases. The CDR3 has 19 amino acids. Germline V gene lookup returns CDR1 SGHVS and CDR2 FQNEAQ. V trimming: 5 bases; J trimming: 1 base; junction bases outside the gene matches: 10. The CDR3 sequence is CASSPESLAGDSGANVLTF. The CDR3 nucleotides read TGTGCCAGCAGCCCTGAATCACTAGCGGGGGATTCTGGGGCCAACGTCCTGACTTTC.

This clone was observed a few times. In DNA, the CDR3 is TGTGCCAGCAGTGAATCACGCCTAACAGGCTTCCAGGATGGCTACACCTTC. Translation: CASSESRLTGFQDGYTF. The chain links TRBV25-1 to TRBJ1-2; perhaps TRBD1 as D (5 bases). Trimming removed 1 base from V and 6 bases from J, with 21 bases in between. Looked up from germline, CDR1 is MGHDK and CDR2 is SYGVNS. CDR3 size: 17 residues.

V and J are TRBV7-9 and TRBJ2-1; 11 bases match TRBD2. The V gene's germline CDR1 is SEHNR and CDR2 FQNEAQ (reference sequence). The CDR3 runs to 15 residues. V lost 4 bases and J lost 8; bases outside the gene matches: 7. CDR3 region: CASSSTSGSFDEQFF. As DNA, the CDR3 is TGTGCCAGCAGCTCCACTAGCGGGAGCTTCGATGAGCAGTTCTTC.

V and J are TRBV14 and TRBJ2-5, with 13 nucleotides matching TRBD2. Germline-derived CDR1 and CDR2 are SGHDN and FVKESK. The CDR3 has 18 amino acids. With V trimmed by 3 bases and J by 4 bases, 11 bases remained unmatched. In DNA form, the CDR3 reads TGTGCCAGCAGCCAGAATACCCAGGGACTAGCGGGACGAGAGACCCAGTACTTC. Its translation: CASSQNTQGLAGRETQYF.

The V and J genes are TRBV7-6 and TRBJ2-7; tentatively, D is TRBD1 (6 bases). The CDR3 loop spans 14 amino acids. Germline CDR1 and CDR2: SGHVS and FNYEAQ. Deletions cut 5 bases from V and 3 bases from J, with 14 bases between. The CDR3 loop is CASSPPDRNYEQYF. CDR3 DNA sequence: TGTGCCAGCAGCCCGCCGGACAGAAACTACGAGCAGTACTTC.

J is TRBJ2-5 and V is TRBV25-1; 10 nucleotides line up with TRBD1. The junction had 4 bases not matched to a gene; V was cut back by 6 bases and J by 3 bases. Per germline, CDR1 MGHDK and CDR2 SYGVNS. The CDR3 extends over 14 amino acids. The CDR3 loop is CASSPTGGKETQYF. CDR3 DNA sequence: TGTGCCAGCAGCCCGACAGGGGGCAAAGAGACCCAGTACTTC.

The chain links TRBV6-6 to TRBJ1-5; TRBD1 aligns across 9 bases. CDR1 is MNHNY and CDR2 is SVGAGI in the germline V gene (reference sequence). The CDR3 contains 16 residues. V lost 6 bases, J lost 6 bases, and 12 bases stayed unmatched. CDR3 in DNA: TGTGCCAGCAGCCAGACCCCGACAGGGGGTTTTCAGCCCCAGCATTTT. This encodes CASSQTPTGGFQPQHF.

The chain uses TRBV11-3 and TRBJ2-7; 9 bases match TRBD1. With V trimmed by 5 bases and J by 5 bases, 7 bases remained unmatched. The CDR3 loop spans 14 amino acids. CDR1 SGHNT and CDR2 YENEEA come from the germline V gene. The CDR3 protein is CASSDGQGRDEQYF. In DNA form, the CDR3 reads TGTGCCAGCAGCGACGGACAGGGGAGGGACGAGCAGTACTTC.

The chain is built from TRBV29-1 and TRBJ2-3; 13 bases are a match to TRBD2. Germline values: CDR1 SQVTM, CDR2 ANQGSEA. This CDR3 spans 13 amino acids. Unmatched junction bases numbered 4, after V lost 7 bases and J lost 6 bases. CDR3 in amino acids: CSGLAGGGDTQYF. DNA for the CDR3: TGCAGCGGACTAGCGGGAGGTGGGGATACGCAGTATTTT.